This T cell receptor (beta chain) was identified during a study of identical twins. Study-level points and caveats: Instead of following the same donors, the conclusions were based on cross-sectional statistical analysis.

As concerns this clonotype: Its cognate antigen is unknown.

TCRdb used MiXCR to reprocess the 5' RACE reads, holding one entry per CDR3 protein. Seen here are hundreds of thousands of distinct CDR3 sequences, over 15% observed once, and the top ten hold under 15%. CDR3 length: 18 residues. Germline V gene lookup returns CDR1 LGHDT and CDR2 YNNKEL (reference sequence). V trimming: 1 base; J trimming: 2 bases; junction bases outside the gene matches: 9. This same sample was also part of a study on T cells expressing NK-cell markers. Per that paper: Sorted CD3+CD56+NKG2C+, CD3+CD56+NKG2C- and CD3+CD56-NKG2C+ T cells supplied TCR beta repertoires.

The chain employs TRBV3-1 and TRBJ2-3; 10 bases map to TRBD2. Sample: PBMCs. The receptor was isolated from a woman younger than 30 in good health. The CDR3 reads CASSQVWKAGGDTDTQYF. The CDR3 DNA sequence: TGTGCCAGCAGCCAAGTATGGAAAGCGGGGGGGGACACAGATACGCAGTATTTT.